The 25 T cell receptor beta chains reported below all come from one sample, sequenced in a study of T cell responses to AZD1222 COVID-19 vaccine. Using immunoSEQ multiplex PCR, the repertoire was profiled, and TCRdb retains in-frame clones only, with some absent. In the table there are tens of thousands of clones, 85% to 95% of which are singletons. This specimen was peripheral blood, taken 28 days after the second dose of the MenACWY control vaccine. Receptors originate from an adult who received the MenACWY meningococcal vaccine as a control.

V gene TRBV4-1 combines with J gene TRBJ1-3; D is ambiguous. The ends were cut back, 4 bases at V and 0 bases at J, with 10 bases in the middle. CDR3 size: 15 residues. Germline V gene lookup returns CDR1 MGHRA and CDR2 YSYEKL. The CDR3 nucleotides read TGCGCCAGCAGCCTTATTATGGACTCTGGAAACACCATATATTTT. Its protein product is CASSLIMDSGNTIYF.

The table lists this clone with a count of one. The V gene is TRBV19, the J gene TRBJ2-7, with D perhaps matching TRBD2 (6 bases). With 0 bases removed from V and 3 bases from J, the gap between germline ends came to 18 bases. CDR1 is LNHDA, CDR2 SQIVND, per germline (reference sequence). The CDR3 loop spans 17 amino acids. The DNA for the CDR3 is TGTGCCAGTAGTATAGAACGGGGGACTCGAAATGTCTACGAGCAGTACTTC. As protein: CASSIERGTRNVYEQYF.

The chain couples TRBV2 to TRBJ1-2; 7 bases agree with TRBD1. The germline CDR1 and CDR2 sequences are SNHLY and FYNNEI. This CDR3 comprises 13 residues. J lost 7 bases, V lost 2 bases, and 4 bases had no gene match. The CDR3: CASSERQGGGYTF. CDR3 nucleotides: TGTGCCAGCAGTGAACGTCAGGGGGGTGGCTACACCTTC. Full variable domain (rest looked up from reference TRBV2 and TRBJ1-2): EPEVTQTPSHQVTQMGQEVILRCVPISNHLYFYWYRQILGQKVEFLVSFYNNEISEKSEIFDDQFSVERPDGSNFTLKIRSTKLEDSAMYFCASSERQGGGYTFGSGTRLTVV.

The sample holds one count of this clone. The chain has TRBV5-1 and TRBJ1-1; 8 nucleotides line up with TRBD1. Germline CDR1 reads SGHRS; CDR2 reads YFSETQ. J was trimmed by 1 base and V by 3 bases; bases with no gene match: 5. The length of the CDR3 is 15 residues. The CDR3, as DNA: TGCGCCAGCAGCTGGGCAGGGGGCAGGAACACTGAAGCTTTCTTT. This translates into CASSWAGGRNTEAFF.

The J gene is TRBJ1-5, the V gene TRBV19, with unresolved D. The ends were cut back, 0 bases at V and 2 bases at J, with 8 bases in the middle. Germline V CDR1 and CDR2: LNHDA, SQIVND (reference sequence). This CDR3 is built from 15 residues. CDR3: CASSIDGQRNQPQHF. The CDR3 DNA is TGTGCCAGTAGTATAGATGGCCAGCGCAATCAGCCCCAGCATTTT.

J is TRBJ2-1 and V is TRBV6-4; no definite D call. The length of the CDR3 is 13 residues. V was pared by 6 bases and J by 0 bases, with 6 bases between. Germline V gene data show CDR1 as MRHNA and CDR2 as SNTAGT. CDR3 bases: TGTGCCAGCAGAGGCAGCTCCTACAATGAGCAGTTCTTC. This encodes CASRGSSYNEQFF.

This sequence joins TRBV18 and TRBJ2-1; tentative D call: TRBD2 (6 bases). CDR1 and CDR2 from the germline V gene are KGHSH and LQKENI. The CDR3 sequence is 14 residues long. V lost 8 bases to trimming and J lost 3 bases, with 14 bases between them. The CDR3 region has the DNA TGTGCCAGCGCTCCAGGGACTTTCTACAATGAGCAGTTCTTC. Residues: CASAPGTFYNEQFF.

This rearrangement joins TRBV6-5 to TRBJ2-4; perhaps D is TRBD1 or TRBD2 (5 bases each). Germline CDR1 is MNHEY and CDR2 is SVGAGI. The V end lost 6 bases, the J end lost 0 bases, and 12 bases lay between the germline ends. The CDR3 has 15 residues. The CDR3 DNA reads as TGTGCCAGCAGAACTACCGGGGCAGCCAAAAACATTCAGTACTTC. It is translated as CASRTTGAAKNIQYF.

V and J are TRBV7-2 and TRBJ1-1; D unclear. This CDR3 has 14 amino acids. Germline V gives CDR1 SGHTA, CDR2 FQGNSA. V was pared by 1 base and J by 1 base, with 7 bases between. This CDR3 is CASSLGSKNTEAFF. DNA of the CDR3: TGTGCCAGCAGCTTAGGATCGAAGAACACTGAAGCTTTCTTT.

The chain carries TRBV29-1 and TRBJ2-1; the match to TRBD1 covers 9 bases. CDR1 is SQVTM and CDR2 is ANQGSEA in the germline V gene. This CDR3 comprises 13 residues. With 5 bases clipped from V and 7 bases from J, the junction kept 6 bases outside the gene matches. Here the CDR3 DNA reads TGCAGCGTTCGTCCCGGGACAGGGAATGAGCAGTTCTTC. Its translation: CSVRPGTGNEQFF.

This chain connects TRBV27 to TRBJ2-5; TRBD2 matches at 7 bases. Germline V CDR1 and CDR2: MNHEY, SMNVEV (reference sequence). The CDR3 spans 16 residues. V trimming: 4 bases; J trimming: 2 bases; junction bases outside the gene matches: 10. CDR3 nucleotides: TGTGCCAGCAGTTCCAGAATAGCGGGCCTACAAGAGACCCAGTACTTC. It encodes CASSSRIAGLQETQYF.

This clone was counted a single time. The chain carries TRBV10-3 and TRBJ1-4; perhaps TRBD1 as D (6 bases). Germline loops: CDR1 ENHRY, CDR2 SYGVKD. This CDR3 spans 13 amino acids. Deletions cut 7 bases from V and 6 bases from J, with 12 bases between. In nucleotides, the CDR3 is TGTGCCATCAAGGGACACGGGGATGAAAAACTGTTTTTT. Translation: CAIKGHGDEKLFF.

The genes are TRBV19 and TRBJ2-1; maybe TRBD2 (6 bases). This CDR3 has 14 amino acids. Looked up from germline, CDR1 is LNHDA and CDR2 is SQIVND (reference sequence). The V gene lost 7 bases and the J gene lost 5 bases, with 15 bases spanning the gap. CDR3 residues: CASTSSGEDNEQFF. The DNA of the CDR3 is TGTGCCAGTACATCATCGGGAGAGGACAATGAGCAGTTCTTC.

The chain is built from TRBV5-1 and TRBJ2-3, with 8 bases identical to TRBD2. The CDR3 has 14 residues. Germline assignment: CDR1 SGHRS and CDR2 YFSETQ. V was clipped by 2 bases and J by 9 bases; unmatched bases: 8. CDR3 nucleotide sequence: TGCGCCAGCAGCTTTGTTTCTAGCGGGCCCACGCAGTATTTT. Translating gives CASSFVSSGPTQYF.

V gene TRBV5-1 combines with J gene TRBJ2-3, with D maybe TRBD1 (7 bases). V was cut by 2 bases and J by 6 bases, with 13 bases left in between. CDR1 is SGHRS, CDR2 YFSETQ, per germline. This CDR3 spans 14 amino acids. CDR3 sequence: CASSFQGGADTQYF. The CDR3 nucleotides are TGCGCCAGCAGCTTTCAGGGGGGTGCTGATACGCAGTATTTT.

The V and J genes are TRBV5-1 and TRBJ2-5, with 9 bases matching TRBD2. The CDR3 consists of 17 residues. CDR1 is SGHRS, CDR2 YFSETQ, per germline. J was trimmed by 3 bases and V by 0 bases; bases with no gene match: 9. CDR3 loop: CASSLAQAGGFEETQYF. CDR3 nucleotides: TGCGCCAGCAGCTTGGCCCAAGCGGGAGGCTTTGAAGAGACCCAGTACTTC.

The rearrangement joins TRBV27 to TRBJ2-4; tentative D call: TRBD2 (6 bases). From germline, CDR1 is MNHEY and CDR2 SMNVEV (reference sequence). Trimming left V 5 bases short and J 1 base short, with 27 bases between. The CDR3 covers 20 residues. The CDR3 is CASSASQSGPPSWAKNIQYF. Written as DNA, the CDR3 is TGTGCCAGCAGTGCCTCCCAAAGCGGGCCGCCTAGTTGGGCCAAAAACATTCAGTACTTC.

The rearrangement links TRBV2 to TRBJ2-1, with 10 bases matching TRBD1. CDR1 and CDR2 from the germline V gene are SNHLY and FYNNEI. Trimming removed 6 bases from V and 3 bases from J; junction bases left unmatched: 5. The CDR3 spans 15 residues. This CDR3 is CASRSGTGDYNEQFF. CDR3 nucleotide sequence: TGTGCCAGCAGGTCCGGGACAGGGGACTACAATGAGCAGTTCTTC.

This sequence joins TRBV19 and TRBJ2-1; 12 positions match TRBD2. Looked up from germline, CDR1 is LNHDA and CDR2 is SQIVND (reference sequence). J lost 5 bases, V lost 8 bases, and 4 bases had no gene match. The length of the CDR3 is 14 residues. The CDR3 loop is CASALAGGDNEQFF. CDR3 sequence (DNA): TGTGCCAGTGCTCTAGCGGGAGGGGACAATGAGCAGTTCTTC.

The chain couples TRBV28 to TRBJ2-1, with no clear D. The V end was cut by 2 bases, the J end by 6 bases, with 5 bases between. Germline CDR1 and CDR2: MDHEN and SYDVKM. This CDR3 region has 12 residues. The DNA for the CDR3 is TGTGCCAGCAGTTTAATAGGCAATGAGCAGTTCTTC. Translation gives CASSLIGNEQFF.

The chain joins TRBV19 to TRBJ2-7, with 7 bases that match TRBD2. After removal of 3 bases from V and 4 bases from J, the junction contained 12 bases not matched to a gene. Germline loops: CDR1 LNHDA, CDR2 SQIVND (reference sequence). The CDR3 is 16 residues long. CDR3 loop: CASSIEGSGVGYEQYF. As DNA, the CDR3 is TGTGCCAGTAGTATCGAGGGGAGCGGGGTAGGTTACGAGCAGTACTTC.

This sequence joins TRBV7-8 and TRBJ1-1; 7 bases are a match to TRBD1. The length of the CDR3 is 17 residues. Germline loops: CDR1 SGHVS, CDR2 FQNEAQ. V gave up 5 bases and J gave up 1 base; unmatched junction bases: 13. CDR3 amino acids: CASSLQAGGTANTEAFF. CDR3 in DNA: TGTGCCAGCAGCCTCCAGGCAGGGGGTACCGCGAACACTGAAGCTTTCTTT.

The chain combines TRBV11-3 with TRBJ2-6, with 7 bases matching TRBD1. This CDR3 contains 17 residues. Trimming at V came to 5 bases and at J to 1 base, leaving 8 bases not matched to a gene. CDR1 is SGHNT, CDR2 YENEEA, per germline. CDR3 sequence: CASSPGTEASGANVLTF. The CDR3 DNA reads as TGTGCCAGCAGCCCCGGGACAGAGGCTTCTGGGGCCAACGTCCTGACTTTC.

This clone has only a few counts. The chain carries TRBV5-1 and TRBJ2-3, with 9 bases matching TRBD2. The V gene's germline CDR1 is SGHRS and CDR2 YFSETQ. Losses at the gene ends were 0 bases for V and 3 bases for J; bases not matched to a gene: 14. The CDR3 extends over 19 amino acids. CDR3 region: CASSLVGLAGSGRTDTQYF. CDR3 bases: TGCGCCAGCAGCTTGGTAGGGCTAGCGGGGAGTGGAAGAACAGATACGCAGTATTTT.

The chain joins TRBV12-2 to TRBJ1-2; TRBD1, as called in the table, went unchecked against the DNA. TRBV12-2 is given as a pseudogene. CDR3 size: 18 residues. The CDR3 protein is CASRFAIESSTAFYGYTF. Written as DNA, the CDR3 is TGTGCAAGTCGCTTTGCGATAGAGAGCTCGACAGCCTTCTATGGCTACACCTTC.